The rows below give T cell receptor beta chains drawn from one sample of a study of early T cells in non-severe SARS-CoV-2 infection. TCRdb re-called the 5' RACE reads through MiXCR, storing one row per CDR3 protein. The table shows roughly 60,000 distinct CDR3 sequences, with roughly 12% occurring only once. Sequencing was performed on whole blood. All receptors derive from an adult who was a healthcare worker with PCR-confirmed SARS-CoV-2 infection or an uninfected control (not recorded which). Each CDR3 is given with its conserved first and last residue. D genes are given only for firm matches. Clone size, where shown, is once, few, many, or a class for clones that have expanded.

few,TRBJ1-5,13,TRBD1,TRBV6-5,TGTGCCAGCAGTCTACAGGGGTCTCAGCCCCAGCATTTT,CASSLQGSQPQHF
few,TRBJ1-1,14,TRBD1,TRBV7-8,TGTGCCAGCAGCTTACAGGGGGGAGGCACTGAAGCTTTCTTT,CASSLQGGGTEAFF
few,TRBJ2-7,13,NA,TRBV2,TGTGCCAGCAATCCGGACGGGCGTGGCGAGCAGTACTTC,CASNPDGRGEQYF
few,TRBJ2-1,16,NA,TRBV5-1,TGCGCCAGCAGCTGGAGGCAGACCGACTCCTACAATGAGCAGTTCTTC,CASSWRQTDSYNEQFF
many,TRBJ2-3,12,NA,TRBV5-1,TGCGCCAGCAGCTTGGAGGCCGATACGCAGTATTTT,CASSLEADTQYF
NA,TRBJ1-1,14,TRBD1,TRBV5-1,TGCGCCAGCACCTTTCTGGACAGGGGCACTGAAGCTTTCTTT,CASTFLDRGTEAFF
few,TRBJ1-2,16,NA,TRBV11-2,TGTGCCAGCAGCTTAGATCCGGGGGCAGGGCCTTATGGCTACACCTTC,CASSLDPGAGPYGYTF
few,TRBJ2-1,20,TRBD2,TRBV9,TGTGCCAGCAGCCCGCGGGGGACGGTCATAACACACCTCTCCTACAATGAGCAGTTCTTC,CASSPRGTVITHLSYNEQFF
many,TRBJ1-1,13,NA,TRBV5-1,TGCGCCAGCAGCGTCGGACAGAGGAATGAAGCTTTCTTT,CASSVGQRNEAFF
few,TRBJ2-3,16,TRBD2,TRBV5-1,TGCGCCAGCAGCTTGGAACTAGCGGGGGGGCGGAATACGCAGTATTTT,CASSLELAGGRNTQYF
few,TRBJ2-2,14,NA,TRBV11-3,TGTGCCAGCAGTATCGGGGTTACCACCGGGGAGCTGTTTTTT,CASSIGVTTGELFF
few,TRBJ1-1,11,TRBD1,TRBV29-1,TGCAGCGCCGAGAGGGGGCCTGAAGCTTTCTTT,CSAERGPEAFF
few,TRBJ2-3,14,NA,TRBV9,TGTGCCAGCAGCACACGAATCAGCACAGATACGCAGTATTTT,CASSTRISTDTQYF
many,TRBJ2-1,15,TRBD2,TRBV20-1,TGCAGTGCTCCTCCACTAGCGGGAGTGGGGAATGAGCAGTTCTTC,CSAPPLAGVGNEQFF
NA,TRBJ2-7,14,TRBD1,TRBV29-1,TGCAGCGTTGCCCTCCGACAGGGCTCCTACGAGCAGTACTTC,CSVALRQGSYEQYF
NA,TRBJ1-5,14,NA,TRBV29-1,TGCAGCGTCCAGGGGTTCGGGGCTAATCAGCCCCAGCATTTT,CSVQGFGANQPQHF
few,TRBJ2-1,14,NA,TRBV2,TGTGCCAGCAGTGAATCCATCTCCTACAATGAGCAGTTCTTC,CASSESISYNEQFF
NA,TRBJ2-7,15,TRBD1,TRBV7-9,TGTGCCAGCAGCCCCTGGGGCAGGGGGCCCTACGAGCAGTACTTC,CASSPWGRGPYEQYF
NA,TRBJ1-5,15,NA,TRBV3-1,TGTGCCAGCAGCCACGAATCAGGCCCTAATCAGCCCCAGCATTTT,CASSHESGPNQPQHF
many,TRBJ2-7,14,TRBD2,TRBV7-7,TGTGCCAGCAGCTTAGGGGAGGGTTTCTACGAGCAGTACTTC,CASSLGEGFYEQYF
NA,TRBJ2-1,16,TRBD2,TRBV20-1,TGCAGTGCTAGAGGGTCTACTAGCGGGACTTACAATGAGCAGTTCTTC,CSARGSTSGTYNEQFF
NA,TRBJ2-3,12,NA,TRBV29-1,TGCAGCGGATGGACCGGAACAGATACGCAGTATTTT,CSGWTGTDTQYF
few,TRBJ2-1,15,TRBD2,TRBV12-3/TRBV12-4,TGTGCCAGCAGTGAAAGCGGGGGCTCCTACAATGAGCAGTTCTTC,CASSESGGSYNEQFF
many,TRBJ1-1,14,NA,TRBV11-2,TGTGCCAGCAGCTTAGAAGGGAAGGGGGCTGAAGCTTTCTTT,CASSLEGKGAEAFF
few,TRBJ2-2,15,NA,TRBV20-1,TGCAGTGCTGTAAAGGGGGGCCGGAACACCGGGGAGCTGTTTTTT,CSAVKGGRNTGELFF
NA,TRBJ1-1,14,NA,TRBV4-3,TGCGCCAGCAGCCCAATGACAGCGAGCACTGAAGCTTTCTTT,CASSPMTASTEAFF
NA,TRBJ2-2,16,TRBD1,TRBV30,TGTGCCTGGAACGCCCTCGGGACAGGGAGAGCCGGGGAGCTGTTTTTT,CAWNALGTGRAGELFF
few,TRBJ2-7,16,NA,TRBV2,TGTGCCAGCAGCCCACCTCACACGGGGCCGAGCATCGAGCAGTACTTC,CASSPPHTGPSIEQYF
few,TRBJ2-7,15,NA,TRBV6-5,TGTGCCAGCAGTTACTCGACACAGGACTCCTACGAGCAGTACTTC,CASSYSTQDSYEQYF
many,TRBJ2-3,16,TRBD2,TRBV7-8,TGTGCCAGCAGCTCCTACACTAGCGGGGCGACAGATACGCAGTATTTT,CASSSYTSGATDTQYF
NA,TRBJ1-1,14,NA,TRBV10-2,TGCGCCAGCAGTGTTGGGGGGGAGAACACTGAAGCTTTCTTT,CASSVGGENTEAFF
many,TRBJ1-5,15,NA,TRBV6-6,TGTGCCAGCAGTTACACACAGTATAGCAATCAGCCCCAGCATTTT,CASSYTQYSNQPQHF
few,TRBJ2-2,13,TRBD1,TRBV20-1,TGCAGTGCTACTGGGACAGTGGACGGGGAGCTGTTTTTT,CSATGTVDGELFF
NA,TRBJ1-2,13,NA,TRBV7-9,TGTGCCAGCAGCTACGTGGGCCCAGATGGCTACACCTTC,CASSYVGPDGYTF
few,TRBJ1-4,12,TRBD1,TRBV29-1,TGCAGCGTCGAGACAGGGAAAGGAAAACTGTTTTTT,CSVETGKGKLFF